Presented here are 7 T cell receptor beta chains from one specimen sequenced in a study of T-cell reconstitution after alpha-beta-depleted transplantation in children. Researchers prepared the TCRbeta library using unique molecular identifiers, the study reports. Each CDR3 protein is one row after TCRdb ran MiXCR on the PCR reads. This sample has 100,000 to 150,000 distinct CDR3 sequences, with 23% found just once. This material consisted of PBMCs, mostly from graft donor cells, taken 180 days after TCRalphabeta/CD19-depleted stem cell transplant. Source of these receptors: a male patient between 2 and 10 years old who had a stem cell transplant for chronic granulomatous disease, so the T cells may come from the graft donor.

This clonotype was counted many times. The J gene is TRBJ2-3, the V gene TRBV7-2; no reliable D call. The CDR3 runs to 14 residues. Germline CDR1 SGHTA, CDR2 FQGNSA. V was pared by 5 bases and J by 1 base, with 10 bases between. The CDR3 region is CASSRQVGTDTQYF. The CDR3 DNA sequence: TGTGCCAGCAGCCGACAAGTAGGCACAGATACGCAGTATTTT.

There are many counts of this clonotype. J is TRBJ2-3 and V is TRBV7-2; D is unresolved. The V gene's germline CDR1 is SGHTA and CDR2 FQGNSA. Trimming took off 5 bases at V and 5 bases at J, with 8 bases between the two ends. CDR3 length: 12 amino acids. DNA of the CDR3: TGTGCCAGCAGCCTCAAAGGAGATACGCAGTATTTT. Translating gives CASSLKGDTQYF.

This clonotype was counted ten times or more. This CDR3 is CASSVTGGASWEQYF. The DNA of the CDR3 is TGCGCCAGCAGCGTGACAGGGGGCGCGTCTTGGGAGCAGTACTTC. The J gene is TRBJ2-7, the V gene TRBV5-1; TRBD1 agrees at 10 bases. The V gene's germline CDR1 is SGHRS and CDR2 YFSETQ. After removal of 4 bases from V and 7 bases from J, the junction contained 11 bases not matched to a gene. This CDR3 has 15 residues. Looking up the rest from reference TRBV5-1 and TRBJ2-7 gives the full variable domain: KAGVTQTPRYLIKTRGQQVTLSCSPISGHRSVSWYQQTPGQGLQFLFEYFSETQRNKGNFPGRFSGRQFSNSRSEMNVSTLELGDSALYLCASSVTGGASWEQYFGPGTRLTVT.

The chain combines TRBV4-3 with TRBJ2-7, with D possibly being TRBD1 (6 bases). This CDR3 is built from 15 residues. CDR1 and CDR2 (germline): LGHNA, YSLEER. The ends were cut back, 1 base at V and 2 bases at J, with 12 bases in the middle. This chain's CDR3 is CASSQGGQGAYEQYF. The DNA for the CDR3 is TGCGCCAGCAGCCAAGGGGGGCAAGGGGCCTACGAGCAGTACTTC.

In its sample, this clonotype was seen many times. V usage is TRBV7-6 and J usage is TRBJ2-3, with TRBD2 identical over 13 bases. The CDR3 loop spans 16 amino acids. V gave up 1 base and J gave up 4 bases; unmatched junction bases: 2. Per the germline V gene, CDR1 is SGHVS and CDR2 is FNYEAQ. The DNA of the CDR3 is TGTGCCAGCAGCTTAGGGACTAGCGGGAGCGCAGATACGCAGTATTTT. Translated, it gives CASSLGTSGSADTQYF.

This clonotype was detected many times. The J gene is TRBJ2-5, the V gene TRBV10-3; D is possibly TRBD2 (6 bases). Germline-derived CDR1 and CDR2 are ENHRY and SYGVKD. Trimming stripped 0 bases from V and 5 bases from J, with 7 bases between. The length of the CDR3 is 13 residues. CDR3 DNA sequence: TGTGCCATCAGTGAGTCTGCGGGGGAGACCCAGTACTTC. Its protein is CAISESAGETQYF.

This clonotype was observed a few times. This chain links TRBV27 with TRBJ1-5; no clear D. V was trimmed by 3 bases and J by 7 bases, leaving 10 bases between them. The CDR3 length is 13 residues. The germline CDR1 and CDR2 sequences are MNHEY and SMNVEV (reference sequence). In DNA, the CDR3 is TGTGCCAGCAGTTTCTCTACGGGGCAGCCCCAGCATTTT. It is translated as CASSFSTGQPQHF.